These 5 T cell receptor beta chains came from one sample sequenced in a study of shared clonotypes between healthy human individuals. Some clones are missing from TCRdb's copy, which holds only in-frame ones; the method was immunoSEQ multiplex PCR. The data contain around 1,900,000 clones, about 94% of them singletons. Naive CD8 cells, CD45RO-negative and positively selected for CCR7, excluded terminally differentiated effector memory CD45RA+ cells. The sequencing input was naive CD8+ T cells from PBMCs. These receptors were taken from a man aged 18 to 30 in good health. Some clones in this sample may be carry-over from other donors' samples.

The V call is TRBV28, the J call TRBJ1-4, with a tentative D call TRBD1 (5 bases). This CDR3 contains 15 residues. V lost 6 bases and J lost 5, with 16 bases in between. CDR1 is MDHEN and CDR2 is SYDVKM in the germline V gene. The CDR3 region is CASRSPGTYNEKLFF. CDR3 sequence (DNA): TGTGCCAGCAGGTCCCCGGGGACTTACAATGAAAAACTGTTTTTT.

This clone occurred a few times. This chain uses TRBV28 with TRBJ1-1, with D possibly TRBD1 on 5 matching bases. V was clipped by 6 bases and J by 5 bases, with 16 bases between them. This CDR3 is 14 amino acids long. Germline V gives CDR1 MDHEN, CDR2 SYDVKM. CDR3 nucleotides: TGTGCCAGCAGCCCTCCGGCAGGGAGGACTGAAGCTTTCTTT. Protein product: CASSPPAGRTEAFF.

The chain links TRBV7-8 to TRBJ2-7, with 12 bases matching TRBD2. Germline V gives CDR1 SGHVS, CDR2 FQNEAQ. CDR3 length equals 19 residues. J was trimmed by 0 bases and V by 5 bases; bases with no gene match: 14. The CDR3 region is CASSPRLAGVGWSSYEQYF. The CDR3 DNA is TGTGCCAGCAGCCCAAGACTAGCGGGAGTGGGCTGGAGCTCCTACGAGCAGTACTTC.

The genes are TRBV12-5 and TRBJ1-2, with 11 bases that match TRBD1. CDR3 length: 18 residues. The J segment lost 8 bases and the V segment lost 3 bases, leaving 17 bases of the junction unmatched. Germline V gene sequence: CDR1 LGHNT, CDR2 FRNRAP. CDR3 sequence: CASGLQSSGQGAPYGYTF. The CDR3 nucleotides read TGTGCTAGTGGTTTACAATCTTCAGGACAGGGGGCTCCATACGGCTACACCTTC.

The chain has TRBV4-2 and TRBJ2-7; no clear D gene. Germline V gene data show CDR1 as LGHNA and CDR2 as YNFKEQ. Trimming cost V 3 bases and J 0 bases, with 9 bases left between them. The CDR3 length is 14 residues. The CDR3 is CASSHSRGSYEQYF. CDR3 DNA sequence: TGTGCCAGCAGCCATTCGCGCGGCTCCTACGAGCAGTACTTC.